Presented here are 9 T cell receptor beta chains from one specimen sequenced in a study of T cell responses to AZD1222 COVID-19 vaccine. The method was immunoSEQ multiplex PCR; TCRdb's version includes in-frame clones alone and lacks a portion of them. This sample carries about 140,000 clones, about nine tenths of them seen once, and the ten largest clones take about 1.4%. Source: peripheral blood, taken on day 0 of AZD1222 vaccination. The receptors derive from an adult in good health.

This sequence joins TRBV5-6 and TRBJ2-3; D is ambiguous. This CDR3 region has 16 residues. CDR1 SGHDT and CDR2 YYEEEE come from the germline V gene. V was trimmed by 1 base and J by 2 bases, leaving 14 bases between them. In nucleotides, the CDR3 is TGTGCCAGCAGCTTGTGGGCAGGCTCGTACACAGATACGCAGTATTTT. Amino acids: CASSLWAGSYTDTQYF.

The J gene is TRBJ1-1, the V gene TRBV9; D may be TRBD1 (6 bases). V was shortened by 4 bases and J by 0 bases, with 10 bases between the two germline ends. CDR1 and CDR2 from the germline V gene are SGDLS and YYNGEE. The CDR3 runs to 14 residues. The CDR3 protein is CASSQGHLNTEAFF. CDR3 nucleotide sequence: TGTGCCAGCAGCCAGGGACATCTGAACACTGAAGCTTTCTTT.

V and J are TRBV9 and TRBJ2-2, with D maybe TRBD1 (6 bases). With 0 bases removed from V and 5 bases from J, the gap between germline ends came to 8 bases. Germline CDR1 and CDR2: SGDLS and YYNGEE. There are 14 residues in the CDR3. CDR3 sequence reads: CASSVAGQTGELFF. The CDR3, as DNA: TGTGCCAGCAGCGTAGCAGGACAGACCGGGGAGCTGTTTTTT.

The rearrangement joins TRBV30 to TRBJ2-7, with TRBD2 matching 7 bases. The CDR3 is 15 residues long. V lost 0 bases, J lost 4 bases, and 9 bases stayed unmatched. Per the germline V gene, CDR1 is GTSNPN and CDR2 is SVGIG (reference sequence). The CDR3 DNA sequence: TGTGCCTGGAGTGTGCGGGGGATAACCTCGTACGAGCAGTACTTC. Protein product: CAWSVRGITSYEQYF.

The rearrangement joins TRBV30 to TRBJ1-1, with D possibly matching TRBD1 (6 bases). The germline gives CDR1 GTSNPN, CDR2 SVGIG (reference sequence). V gave up 6 bases and J gave up 4 bases, with 12 bases separating them. The CDR3 totals 12 residues. The CDR3 loop is CACTGLLTEAFF. CDR3 coding DNA: TGTGCCTGTACAGGGCTACTCACTGAAGCTTTCTTT.

The gene calls are TRBV19 and TRBJ2-7; D is uncertain. The ends were cut back, 1 base at V and 1 base at J, with 2 bases in the middle. The germline V gene encodes CDR1 LNHDA and CDR2 SQIVND (reference sequence). The CDR3 runs 12 residues. The DNA of the CDR3 is TGTGCCAGTAGTATAGGGTCCTACGAGCAGTACTTC. It specifies CASSIGSYEQYF.

This clone was seen once. The chain links TRBV11-3 to TRBJ2-7; 10 bases align to TRBD2. V gave up 0 bases and J gave up 3 bases; unmatched junction bases: 8. The CDR3 runs 17 residues. The V gene's germline CDR1 is SGHNT and CDR2 YENEEA. The CDR3 here is CASSLDSTSGILYEQYF. The CDR3 bases are TGTGCCAGCAGCTTAGACTCTACTAGCGGGATACTCTACGAGCAGTACTTC.

The V gene is TRBV2, the J gene TRBJ1-6; no clear D. The CDR3 is 12 amino acids. V lost 4 bases and J lost 8, with 6 bases in between. In germline, CDR1 is SNHLY, CDR2 FYNNEI. CDR3 in DNA: TGTGCCAGCAGTGGACTTGATTCACCCCTCCACTTT. This gives the protein CASSGLDSPLHF. The full variable domain, with the rest looked up from reference TRBV2 and TRBJ1-6, is EPEVTQTPSHQVTQMGQEVILRCVPISNHLYFYWYRQILGQKVEFLVSFYNNEISEKSEIFDDQFSVERPDGSNFTLKIRSTKLEDSAMYFCASSGLDSPLHFGNGTRLTVT.

The V and J genes are TRBV5-1 and TRBJ2-1; 9 positions agree with TRBD2. Germline CDR1 and CDR2: SGHRS and YFSETQ. The CDR3 extends over 15 amino acids. The V and J ends lost 6 bases and 1 base, in that order; junction bases with no gene match: 5. CDR3 nucleotides: TGCGCCAGCATAGCGGGAGCAGGGTCCTACAATGAGCAGTTCTTC. This sequence encodes CASIAGAGSYNEQFF.